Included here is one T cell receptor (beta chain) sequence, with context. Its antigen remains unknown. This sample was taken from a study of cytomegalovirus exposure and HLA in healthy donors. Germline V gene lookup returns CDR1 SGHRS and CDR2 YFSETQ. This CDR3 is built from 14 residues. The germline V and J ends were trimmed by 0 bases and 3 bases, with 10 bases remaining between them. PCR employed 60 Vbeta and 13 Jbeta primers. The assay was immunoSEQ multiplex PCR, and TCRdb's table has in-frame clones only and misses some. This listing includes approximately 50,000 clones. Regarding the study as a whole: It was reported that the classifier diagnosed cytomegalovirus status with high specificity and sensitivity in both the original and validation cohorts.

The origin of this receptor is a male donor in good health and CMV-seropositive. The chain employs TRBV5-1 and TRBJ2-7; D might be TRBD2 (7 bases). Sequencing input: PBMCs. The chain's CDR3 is CASSLEGGGYEQYF. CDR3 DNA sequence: TGCGCCAGCAGCTTGGAGGGAGGGGGCTACGAGCAGTACTTC.